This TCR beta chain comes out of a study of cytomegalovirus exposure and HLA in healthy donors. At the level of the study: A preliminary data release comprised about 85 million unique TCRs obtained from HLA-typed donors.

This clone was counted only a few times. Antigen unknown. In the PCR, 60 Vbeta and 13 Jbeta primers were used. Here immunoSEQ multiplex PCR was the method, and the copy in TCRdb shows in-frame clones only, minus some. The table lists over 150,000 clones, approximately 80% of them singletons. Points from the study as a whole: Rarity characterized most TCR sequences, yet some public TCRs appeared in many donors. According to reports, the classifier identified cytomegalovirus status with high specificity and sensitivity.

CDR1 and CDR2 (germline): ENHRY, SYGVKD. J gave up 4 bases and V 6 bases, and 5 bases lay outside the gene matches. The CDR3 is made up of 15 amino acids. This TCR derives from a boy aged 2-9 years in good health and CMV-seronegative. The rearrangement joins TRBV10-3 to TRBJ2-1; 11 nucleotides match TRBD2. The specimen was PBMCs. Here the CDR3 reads CAIRNSGGAYNEQFF. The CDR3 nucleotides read TGTGCCATCAGGAATAGCGGGGGGGCTTACAATGAGCAGTTCTTC.